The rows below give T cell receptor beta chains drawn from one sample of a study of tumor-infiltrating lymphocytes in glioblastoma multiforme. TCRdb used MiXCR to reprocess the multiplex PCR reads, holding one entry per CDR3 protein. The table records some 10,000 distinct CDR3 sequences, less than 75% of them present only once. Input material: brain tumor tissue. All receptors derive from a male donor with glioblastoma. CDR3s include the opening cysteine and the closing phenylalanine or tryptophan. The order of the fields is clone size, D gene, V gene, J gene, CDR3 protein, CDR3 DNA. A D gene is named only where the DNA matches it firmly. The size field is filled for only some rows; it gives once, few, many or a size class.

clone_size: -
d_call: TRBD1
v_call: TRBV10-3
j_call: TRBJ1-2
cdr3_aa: CAVRDRAAPGYGYTF
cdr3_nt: TGTGCCGTCCGGGACAGGGCAGCTCCTGGCTATGGCTACACCTTC

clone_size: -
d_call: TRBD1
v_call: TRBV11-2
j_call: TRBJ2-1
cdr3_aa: CASSLGQGGYNEQFF
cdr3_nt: TGTGCCAGCAGCTTGGGACAGGGGGGATACAATGAGCAGTTCTTC

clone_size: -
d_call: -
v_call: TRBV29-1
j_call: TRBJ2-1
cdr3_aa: CSVPQGLANNEQSF
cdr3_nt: TGCAGCGTGCCTCAAGGACTGGCTAACAATGAGCAGTCCTTC

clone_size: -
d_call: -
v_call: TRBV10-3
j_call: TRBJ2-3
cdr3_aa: CAISELVGTDTQYF
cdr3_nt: TGTGCCATCAGTGAGTTAGTAGGGACAGATACGCAGTATTTT

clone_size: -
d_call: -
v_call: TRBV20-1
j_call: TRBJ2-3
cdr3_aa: CRGAGGDTQYF
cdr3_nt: TGCAGGGGGGCCGGAGGAGATACGCAGTATTTT

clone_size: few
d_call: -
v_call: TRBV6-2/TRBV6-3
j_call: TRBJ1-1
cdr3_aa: CASSSPSAGNTEALF
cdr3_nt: TGTGCCAGCAGCTCGCCCTCCGCAGGCAACACTGAAGCTCTCTTT

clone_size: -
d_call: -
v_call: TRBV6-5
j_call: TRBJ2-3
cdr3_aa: CASDYDSGSTDTQYF
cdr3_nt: TGTGCCAGCGATTACGACAGCGGGAGCACAGATACGCAGTATTTT

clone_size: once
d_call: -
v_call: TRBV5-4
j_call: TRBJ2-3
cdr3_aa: CASSLSLEATDTQYF
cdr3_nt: TGTGCCAGCAGCTTGTCCCTGGAGGCCACAGATACGCAGTATTTT

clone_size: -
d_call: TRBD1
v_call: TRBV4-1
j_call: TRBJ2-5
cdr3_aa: CASSHRLGRVGGRETQYF
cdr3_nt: TGCGCCAGCAGCCACAGGTTGGGGAGAGTAGGGGGCCGGGAAACCCAGTACTTC

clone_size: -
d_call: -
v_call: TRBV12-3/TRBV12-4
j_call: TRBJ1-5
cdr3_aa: CASSGDPGCQHF
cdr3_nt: TGTGCCAGCAGTGGGGACCCCGGGTGCCAGCATTTT